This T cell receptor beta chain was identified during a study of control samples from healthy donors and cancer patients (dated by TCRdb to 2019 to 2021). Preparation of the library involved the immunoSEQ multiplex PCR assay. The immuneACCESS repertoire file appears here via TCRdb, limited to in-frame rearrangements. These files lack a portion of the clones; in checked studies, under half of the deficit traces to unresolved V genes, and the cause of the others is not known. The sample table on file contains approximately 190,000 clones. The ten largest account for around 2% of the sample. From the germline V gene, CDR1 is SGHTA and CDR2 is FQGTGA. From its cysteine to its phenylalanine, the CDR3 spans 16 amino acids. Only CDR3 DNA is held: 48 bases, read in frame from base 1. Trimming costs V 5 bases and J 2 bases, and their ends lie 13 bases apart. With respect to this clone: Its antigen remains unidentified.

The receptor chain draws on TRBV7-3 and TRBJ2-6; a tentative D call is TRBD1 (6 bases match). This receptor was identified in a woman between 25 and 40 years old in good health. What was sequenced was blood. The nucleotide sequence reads TGTGCCAGCAGCCAAAAAACAGGGACTGGGGCCAACGTCCTGACTTTC. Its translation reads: CASSQKTGTGANVLTF.